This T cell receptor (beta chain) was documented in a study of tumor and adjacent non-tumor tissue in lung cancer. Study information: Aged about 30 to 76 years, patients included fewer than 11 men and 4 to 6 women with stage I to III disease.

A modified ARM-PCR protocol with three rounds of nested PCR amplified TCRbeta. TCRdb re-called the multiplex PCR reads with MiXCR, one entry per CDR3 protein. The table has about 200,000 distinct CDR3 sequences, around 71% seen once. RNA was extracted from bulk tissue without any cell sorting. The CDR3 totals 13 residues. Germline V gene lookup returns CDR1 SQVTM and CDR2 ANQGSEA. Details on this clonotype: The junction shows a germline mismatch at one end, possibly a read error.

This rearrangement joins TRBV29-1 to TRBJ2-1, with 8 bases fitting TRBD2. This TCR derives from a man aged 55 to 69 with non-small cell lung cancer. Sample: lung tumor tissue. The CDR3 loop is CSVGGPTSDKQFF. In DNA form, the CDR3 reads TGCAGTGTTGGGGGGCCGACTAGCGACAAGCAGTTCTTC.